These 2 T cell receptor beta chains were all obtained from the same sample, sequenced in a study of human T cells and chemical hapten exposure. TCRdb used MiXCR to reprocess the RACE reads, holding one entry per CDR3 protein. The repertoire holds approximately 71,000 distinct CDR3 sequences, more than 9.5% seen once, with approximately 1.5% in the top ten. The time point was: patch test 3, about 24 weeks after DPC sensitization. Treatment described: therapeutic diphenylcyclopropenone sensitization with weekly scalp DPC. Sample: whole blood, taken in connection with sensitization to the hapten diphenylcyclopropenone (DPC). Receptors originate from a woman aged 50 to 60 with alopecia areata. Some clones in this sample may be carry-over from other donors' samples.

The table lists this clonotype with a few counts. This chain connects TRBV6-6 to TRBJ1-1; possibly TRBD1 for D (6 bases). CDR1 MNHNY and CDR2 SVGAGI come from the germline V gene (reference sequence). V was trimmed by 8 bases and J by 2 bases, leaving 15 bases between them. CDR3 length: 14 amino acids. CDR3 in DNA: TGTGCCAGCGTTAACAGGGAACTAAACACTGAAGCTTTCTTT. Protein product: CASVNRELNTEAFF.

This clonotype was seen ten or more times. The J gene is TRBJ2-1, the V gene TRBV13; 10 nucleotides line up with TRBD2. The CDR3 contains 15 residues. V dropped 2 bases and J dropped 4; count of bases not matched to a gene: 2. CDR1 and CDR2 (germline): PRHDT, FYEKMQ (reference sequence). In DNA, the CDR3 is TGTGCCAGCAGCTTACTAGCGGGGGCTTACAATGAGCAGTTCTTC. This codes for CASSLLAGAYNEQFF.